The clone carrying this T cell receptor beta chain was observed a few times. The target antigen is unknown. These data are taken from a study of T cells in Graves' hyperthyroidism and ophthalmopathy. Study-level points and caveats: Most thyroid clonotypes expanded above 0.001 appeared in blood too.

Template material for amplifying TCR beta CDR3 regions consisted of RNA transcripts. The TCR CDR3 first-round RT-PCR relied on the HTBI primer set. TCRdb reprocessed the multiplex PCR reads via MiXCR and lists one record per CDR3 protein. This table has 500,000 to 800,000 distinct CDR3 sequences, 45% appearing once. From germline, CDR1 is SGHVS and CDR2 FQNEAQ. The CDR3 is made up of 13 amino acids. V lost 5 bases to trimming and J lost 3 bases, with 11 bases between them. Orbital computed tomography and thyroid ultrasound, together with serum TRAb and thyroxine and clinical symptoms, were used for diagnoses.

The origin of this receptor is an adult man with Graves' disease, either hyperthyroidism or ophthalmopathy (not recorded which). The chain employs TRBV7-8 and TRBJ2-7; a weak D match, TRBD1 (6 bases). Sequenced material: peripheral blood or thyroid tissue (not recorded which). The CDR3 sequence: CASSPDSRYEQYF. The CDR3 nucleotides read TGTGCCAGCAGCCCGGACAGTCGCTACGAGCAGTACTTC.